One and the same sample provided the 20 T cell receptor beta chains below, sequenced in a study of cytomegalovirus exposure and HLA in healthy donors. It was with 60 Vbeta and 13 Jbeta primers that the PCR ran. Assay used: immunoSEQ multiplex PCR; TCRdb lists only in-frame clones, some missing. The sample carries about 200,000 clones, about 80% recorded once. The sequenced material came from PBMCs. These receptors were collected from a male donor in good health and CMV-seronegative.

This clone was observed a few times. CDR3 DNA: TGTGCCAGCAGCAAAAGGGGAGGGGATACGCAGTATTTT. It encodes CASSKRGGDTQYF. The chain joins TRBV7-2 to TRBJ2-3, with TRBD2 matching over 7 bases. Germline loops: CDR1 SGHTA, CDR2 FQGNSA. CDR3 length equals 13 residues. Trimming took 5 bases from V and 6 from J; bases not matched to a gene: 5.

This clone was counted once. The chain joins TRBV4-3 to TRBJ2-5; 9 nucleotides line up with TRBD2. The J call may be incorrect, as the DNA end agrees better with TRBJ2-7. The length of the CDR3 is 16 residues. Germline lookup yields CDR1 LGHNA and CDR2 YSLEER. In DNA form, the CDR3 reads TGCGCCAGCAGCCTAAGGACTAGCGCCTCTTCCTACGAGCAGTACTTC. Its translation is CASSLRTSASSYEQYF.

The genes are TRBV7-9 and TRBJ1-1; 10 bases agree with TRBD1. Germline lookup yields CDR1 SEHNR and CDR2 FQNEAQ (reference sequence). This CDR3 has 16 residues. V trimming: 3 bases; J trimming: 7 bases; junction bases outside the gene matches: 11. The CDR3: CASSFRDRGLRDEAFF. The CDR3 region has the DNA TGTGCCAGCAGCTTCCGGGACAGGGGCCTTCGGGATGAAGCTTTCTTT.

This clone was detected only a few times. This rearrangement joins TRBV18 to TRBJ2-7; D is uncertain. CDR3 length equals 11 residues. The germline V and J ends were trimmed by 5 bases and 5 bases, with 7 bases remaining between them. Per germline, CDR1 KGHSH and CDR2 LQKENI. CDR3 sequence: CASSSPHEQYF. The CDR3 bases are TGTGCCAGCTCATCCCCTCACGAGCAGTACTTC. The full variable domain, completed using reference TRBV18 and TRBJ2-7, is NAGVMQNPRHLVRRRGQEARLRCSPMKGHSHVYWYRQLPEEGLKFMVYLQKENIIDESGMPKERFSAEFPKEGPSILRIQQVVRGDSAAYFCASSSPHEQYFGPGTRLTVT.

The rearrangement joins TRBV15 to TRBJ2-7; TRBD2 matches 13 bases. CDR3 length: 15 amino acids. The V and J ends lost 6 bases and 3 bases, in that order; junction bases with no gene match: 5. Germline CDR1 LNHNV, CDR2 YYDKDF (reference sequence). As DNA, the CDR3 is TGTGCCACCAGTACTACTAGCGGGGGGGGCTACGAGCAGTACTTC. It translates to CATSTTSGGGYEQYF.

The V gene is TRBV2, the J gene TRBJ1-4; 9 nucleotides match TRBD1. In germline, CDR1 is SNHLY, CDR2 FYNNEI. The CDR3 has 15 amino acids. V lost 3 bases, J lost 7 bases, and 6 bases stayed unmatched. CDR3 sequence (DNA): TGTGCCAGCAGTGACTCCGGGACAGGGACTGAAAAACTGTTTTTT. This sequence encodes CASSDSGTGTEKLFF.

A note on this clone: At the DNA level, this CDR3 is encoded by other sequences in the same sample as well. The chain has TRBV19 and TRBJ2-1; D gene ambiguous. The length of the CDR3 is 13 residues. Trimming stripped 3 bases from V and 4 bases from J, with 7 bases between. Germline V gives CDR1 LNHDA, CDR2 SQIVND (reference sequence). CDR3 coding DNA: TGTGCCAGTAGTATTTCCGGGTACAATGAGCAGTTCTTC. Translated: CASSISGYNEQFF.

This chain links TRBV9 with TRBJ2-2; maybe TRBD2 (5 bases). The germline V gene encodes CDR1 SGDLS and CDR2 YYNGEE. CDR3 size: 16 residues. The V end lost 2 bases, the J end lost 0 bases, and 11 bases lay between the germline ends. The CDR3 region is CASSVGSGSNTGELFF. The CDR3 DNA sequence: TGTGCCAGCAGCGTTGGGAGCGGCTCGAACACCGGGGAGCTGTTTTTT.

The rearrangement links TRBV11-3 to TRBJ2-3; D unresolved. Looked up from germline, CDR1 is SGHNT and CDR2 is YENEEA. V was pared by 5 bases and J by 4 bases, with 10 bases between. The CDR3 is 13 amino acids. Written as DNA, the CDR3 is TGTGCCAGCAGCCTGGCCGCACCAGATACGCAGTATTTT. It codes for CASSLAAPDTQYF.

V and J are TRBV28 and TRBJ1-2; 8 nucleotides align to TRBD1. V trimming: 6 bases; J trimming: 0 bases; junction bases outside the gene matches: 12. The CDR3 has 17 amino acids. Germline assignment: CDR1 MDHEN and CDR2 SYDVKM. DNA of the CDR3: TGTGCCAGCAGGCTCCGGGACAGGAGCGTTTCTAACTATGGCTACACCTTC. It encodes CASRLRDRSVSNYGYTF.

In DNA, the CDR3 is TGTGCCAGCAGTCCACTGCACACAGGGACAAACACTGAAGCTTTCTTT. It translates to CASSPLHTGTNTEAFF. The chain carries TRBV27 and TRBJ1-1, with D tentatively TRBD1 (6 bases). Germline-derived CDR1 and CDR2 are MNHEY and SMNVEV (reference sequence). With 5 bases removed from V and 2 bases from J, the gap between germline ends came to 18 bases. The CDR3 runs to 16 residues.

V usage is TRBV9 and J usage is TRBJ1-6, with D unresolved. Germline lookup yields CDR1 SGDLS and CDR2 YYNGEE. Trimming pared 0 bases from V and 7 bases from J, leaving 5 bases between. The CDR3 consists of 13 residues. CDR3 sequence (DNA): TGTGCCAGCAGCGTAGTCGGGAATTCACCCCTCCACTTT. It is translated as CASSVVGNSPLHF.

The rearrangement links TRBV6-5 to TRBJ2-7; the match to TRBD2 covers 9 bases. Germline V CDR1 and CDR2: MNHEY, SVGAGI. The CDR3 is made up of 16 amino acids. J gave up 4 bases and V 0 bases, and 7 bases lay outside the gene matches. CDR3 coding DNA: TGTGCCAGCAGTTACTCGATGCTAGCGGGAATGTACGAGCAGTACTTC. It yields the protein CASSYSMLAGMYEQYF.

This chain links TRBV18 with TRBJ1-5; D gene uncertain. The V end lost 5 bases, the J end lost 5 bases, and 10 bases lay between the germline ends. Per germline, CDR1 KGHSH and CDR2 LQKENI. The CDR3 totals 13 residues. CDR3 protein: CASSYREDQPQHF. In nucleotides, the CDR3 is TGTGCCAGCTCATACCGGGAAGATCAGCCCCAGCATTTT. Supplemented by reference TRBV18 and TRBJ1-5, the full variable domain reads NAGVMQNPRHLVRRRGQEARLRCSPMKGHSHVYWYRQLPEEGLKFMVYLQKENIIDESGMPKERFSAEFPKEGPSILRIQQVVRGDSAAYFCASSYREDQPQHFGDGTRLSIL.

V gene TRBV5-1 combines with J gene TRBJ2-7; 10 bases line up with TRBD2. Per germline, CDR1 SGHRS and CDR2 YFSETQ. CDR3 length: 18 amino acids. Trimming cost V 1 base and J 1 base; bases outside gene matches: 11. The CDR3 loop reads CASSLRLSGGSASYEQYF. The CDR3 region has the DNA TGCGCCAGCAGCTTGAGGCTTAGCGGGGGGTCCGCTTCCTACGAGCAGTACTTC.

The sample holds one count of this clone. The CDR3 reads CAISDPDRGATNEKLFF. CDR3 DNA sequence: TGTGCCATCAGTGATCCCGACAGGGGTGCAACTAATGAAAAACTGTTTTTT. The chain links TRBV10-3 to TRBJ1-4; 8 bases are shared with TRBD1. This CDR3 spans 17 amino acids. Trimming cost V 3 bases and J 0 bases; bases outside gene matches: 6. Germline V gene data show CDR1 as ENHRY and CDR2 as SYGVKD.

The DNA for the CDR3 is TGTGCCAGCAGCTCCACGACACTTAACACTGAAGCTTTCTTT. Residues: CASSSTTLNTEAFF. The rearrangement links TRBV7-6 to TRBJ1-1; D not certain. The V end was cut by 4 bases, the J end by 2 bases, with 11 bases between. CDR1 is SGHVS and CDR2 is FNYEAQ in the germline V gene. The CDR3 is made up of 14 amino acids. Based on the CDR3 plus reference TRBV7-6 and TRBJ1-1, the full variable domain is GAGVSQSPRYKVTKRGQDVALRCDPISGHVSLYWYRQALGQGPEFLTYFNYEAQQDKSGLPNDRFSAERPEGSISTLTIQRTEQRDSAMYRCASSSTTLNTEAFFGQGTRLTVV.

Here the CDR3 DNA reads TGTGCCAGCAGTTACTCGCAAGCGGGGGTTAGCTACGAGCAGTACTTC. Its translation is CASSYSQAGVSYEQYF. This chain links TRBV6-5 with TRBJ2-5; 8 bases are shared with TRBD2. Matching the DNA end better, TRBJ2-7 makes the J call doubtful. Germline values: CDR1 MNHEY, CDR2 SVGAGI. The CDR3 loop spans 16 amino acids.

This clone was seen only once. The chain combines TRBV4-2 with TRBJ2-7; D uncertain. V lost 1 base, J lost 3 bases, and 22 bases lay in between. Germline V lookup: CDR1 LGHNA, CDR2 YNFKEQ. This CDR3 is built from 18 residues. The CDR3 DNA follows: TGTGCCAGCAGCCAAGTAGGATCCGGCAGGTCCACCATCTACGAGCAGTACTTC. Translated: CASSQVGSGRSTIYEQYF.

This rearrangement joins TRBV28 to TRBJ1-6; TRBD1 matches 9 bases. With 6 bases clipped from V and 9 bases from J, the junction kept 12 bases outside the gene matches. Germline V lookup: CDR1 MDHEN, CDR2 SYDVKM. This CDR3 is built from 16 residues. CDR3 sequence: CASSKRPQGAGSPLHF. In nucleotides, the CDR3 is TGTGCCAGCAGCAAAAGGCCACAGGGGGCCGGTTCACCCCTCCACTTT.